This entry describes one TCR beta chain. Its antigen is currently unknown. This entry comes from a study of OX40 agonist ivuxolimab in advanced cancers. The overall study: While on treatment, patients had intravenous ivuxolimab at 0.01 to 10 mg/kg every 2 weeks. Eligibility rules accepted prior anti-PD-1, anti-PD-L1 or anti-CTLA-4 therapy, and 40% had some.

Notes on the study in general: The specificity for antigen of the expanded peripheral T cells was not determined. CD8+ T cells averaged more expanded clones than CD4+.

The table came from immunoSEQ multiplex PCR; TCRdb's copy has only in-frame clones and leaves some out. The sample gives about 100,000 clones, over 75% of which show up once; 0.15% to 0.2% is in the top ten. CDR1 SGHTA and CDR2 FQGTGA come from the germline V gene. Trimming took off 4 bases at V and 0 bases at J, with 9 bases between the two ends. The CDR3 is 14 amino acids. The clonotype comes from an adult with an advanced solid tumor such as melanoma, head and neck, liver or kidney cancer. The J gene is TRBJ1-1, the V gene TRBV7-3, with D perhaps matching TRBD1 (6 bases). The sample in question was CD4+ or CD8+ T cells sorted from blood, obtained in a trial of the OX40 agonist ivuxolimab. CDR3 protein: CASSSTGLNTEAFF. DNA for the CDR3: TGTGCCAGCAGCTCGACAGGATTGAACACTGAAGCTTTCTTT.